What follows are 32 T cell receptor beta chains derived from one specimen sequenced in a study of cytomegalovirus exposure and HLA in healthy donors. PCR involved 60 Vbeta and 13 Jbeta primers. Method: immunoSEQ multiplex PCR; TCRdb's copy keeps in-frame clones and lacks some. The sample includes under 200,000 clones, 75% to 85% seen only once; the top ten take under 2%. Material: PBMCs. All receptors come from a young woman in good health and CMV-seronegative.

This rearrangement joins TRBV27 to TRBJ2-5; tentative D call: TRBD2 (6 bases). Judging by the DNA end, TRBJ2-7 fits better; the J call may be wrong. The CDR3 extends over 14 amino acids. Germline CDR1 and CDR2: MNHEY and SMNVEV (reference sequence). The CDR3: CASSLLASSYEQYF. Written as DNA, the CDR3 is TGTGCCAGCAGTTTACTAGCGAGCTCCTACGAGCAGTACTTC.

This clone was seen a handful of times. The chain employs TRBV18 and TRBJ2-1, with 15 bases matching TRBD2. In germline, CDR1 is KGHSH, CDR2 LQKENI. This CDR3 comprises 16 residues. The ends lost 7 bases at V and 7 bases at J; junction bases unmatched: 8. As DNA, the CDR3 is TGTGCCAGCTGGAAAGGACTAGCGGGAGGGTATAATGAGCAGTTCTTC. It encodes CASWKGLAGGYNEQFF.

This clone was counted once. The chain has TRBV7-9 and TRBJ1-1; 9 nucleotides line up with TRBD1. The trim removed 5 bases at V and 6 bases at J, leaving 10 bases unmatched. Germline assignment: CDR1 SEHNR and CDR2 FQNEAQ (reference sequence). CDR3 length equals 15 residues. CDR3 DNA: TGTGCCAGCAGCCCAAGGGACAGGGAAGGACCTGAAGCTTTCTTT. Translating gives CASSPRDREGPEAFF.

The V call is TRBV5-1, the J call TRBJ2-7; 8 bases map to TRBD1. With V trimmed by 4 bases and J by 7 bases, 13 bases remained unmatched. CDR1 is SGHRS and CDR2 is YFSETQ in the germline V gene. CDR3 length: 15 residues. CDR3 in amino acids: CASSGQGRVAEEQYF. In DNA form, the CDR3 reads TGCGCCAGCAGCGGACAGGGCAGGGTGGCGGAAGAGCAGTACTTC.

CDR3 region: CASRYNTGELFF. For the CDR3, the DNA is TGTGCCAGCAGATATAACACCGGGGAGCTGTTTTTT. The rearrangement links TRBV21-1 to TRBJ2-2; the listed D gene, TRBD2, was not tested against the DNA. TRBV21-1 is listed as a pseudogene. The CDR3 has 12 residues.

This sequence joins TRBV5-1 and TRBJ2-5, with TRBD1 identical over 7 bases. CDR3 length equals 15 residues. J gave up 3 bases and V 4 bases, and 9 bases lay outside the gene matches. The V gene's germline CDR1 is SGHRS and CDR2 YFSETQ. The CDR3 is CASSVSLGTEETQYF. CDR3 in DNA: TGCGCCAGCAGCGTTTCCCTTGGGACAGAAGAGACCCAGTACTTC.

This clone was seen just once. The CDR3 is CASSIGQGRQPQHF. The CDR3 DNA reads as TGTGCCAGCAGCATTGGACAGGGCCGTCAGCCCCAGCATTTT. The rearrangement joins TRBV28 to TRBJ1-5; 8 nucleotides align to TRBD1. The germline V gene encodes CDR1 MDHEN and CDR2 SYDVKM. The CDR3 sequence is 14 residues long. V lost 6 bases and J lost 6; bases outside the gene matches: 7. The full variable domain, with the rest looked up from reference TRBV28 and TRBJ1-5, is DVKVTQSSRYLVKRTGEKVFLECVQDMDHENMFWYRQDPGLGLRLIYFSYDVKMKEKGDIPEGYSVSREKKERFSLILESASTNQTSMYLCASSIGQGRQPQHFGDGTRLSIL.

The V and J genes are TRBV27 and TRBJ2-5, with a tentative D call TRBD1 (5 bases). Near its end, the DNA agrees better with TRBJ2-7, so the J call may be wrong. This CDR3 region has 12 residues. Germline lookup yields CDR1 MNHEY and CDR2 SMNVEV (reference sequence). The CDR3 is CASGATNYEQYF. CDR3 in DNA: TGTGCCAGCGGGGCAACGAACTACGAGCAGTACTTC.

The chain employs TRBV19 and TRBJ1-1, with D possibly being TRBD1 (6 bases). The germline CDR1 and CDR2 sequences are LNHDA and SQIVND (reference sequence). V dropped 7 bases and J dropped 8 bases, with 17 bases sitting between them. The CDR3 totals 13 residues. The CDR3 is CASIKAGASEAFF. In DNA form, the CDR3 reads TGTGCCAGTATCAAAGCAGGGGCCTCAGAAGCTTTCTTT.

The gene calls are TRBV7-6 and TRBJ1-5; D not resolved. The V end lost 3 bases, the J end lost 4 bases, and 10 bases lay between the germline ends. The V gene's germline CDR1 is SGHVS and CDR2 FNYEAQ. The CDR3 contains 14 residues. The CDR3 bases are TGTGCCAGCAGCTTTTCAGAGGCAAATCAGCCCCAGCATTTT. It is translated as CASSFSEANQPQHF.

In its sample, this clone was seen a few times. The same CDR3 is also encoded by other DNA sequences in this sample. This chain joins TRBV7-2 and TRBJ2-1, with 9 bases fitting TRBD2. Trimming took 5 bases from V and 6 from J; bases not matched to a gene: 5. The CDR3 extends over 14 amino acids. Germline V CDR1 and CDR2: SGHTA, FQGNSA. Here the CDR3 DNA reads TGTGCCAGCAGCCTTGGACTAGCGCTCAATGAGCAGTTCTTC. This translates into CASSLGLALNEQFF.

This clone turned up a few times. V usage is TRBV28 and J usage is TRBJ2-7; D is undetermined. The CDR3 sequence is 12 residues long. The germline gives CDR1 MDHEN, CDR2 SYDVKM. V shed 5 bases and J shed 6 bases, with 11 bases lying between them. This CDR3 is CASSMGLAEQYF. The CDR3 nucleotides read TGTGCCAGCAGTATGGGCCTCGCCGAGCAGTACTTC. Variable domain in full (rest from reference TRBV28 and TRBJ2-7): DVKVTQSSRYLVKRTGEKVFLECVQDMDHENMFWYRQDPGLGLRLIYFSYDVKMKEKGDIPEGYSVSREKKERFSLILESASTNQTSMYLCASSMGLAEQYFGPGTRLTVT.

V gene TRBV5-1 combines with J gene TRBJ2-7, with a weak D call TRBD2 (5 bases). The V gene lost 1 base and the J gene lost 0 bases, with 11 bases spanning the gap. This CDR3 contains 15 residues. Germline CDR1 reads SGHRS; CDR2 reads YFSETQ. The CDR3, as DNA: TGCGCCAGCAGCTTGTATTTAGGGAGCTCCTACGAGCAGTACTTC. Its translation is CASSLYLGSSYEQYF.

V gene TRBV11-1 combines with J gene TRBJ2-7; 13 positions agree with TRBD2. There are 14 residues in the CDR3. Germline CDR1 SGHAT, CDR2 FQDESV (reference sequence). V was pared by 4 bases and J by 4 bases, with 1 base of the junction left unmatched. The CDR3 sequence is CASSSGLAGYEQYF. In DNA form, the CDR3 reads TGTGCCAGCAGCTCGGGACTAGCGGGATACGAGCAGTACTTC.

The J gene is TRBJ2-1, the V gene TRBV2; 10 bases map to TRBD1. Trimming removed 6 bases from V and 3 bases from J; junction bases left unmatched: 17. The CDR3 spans 19 residues. Germline CDR1 SNHLY, CDR2 FYNNEI. Here the CDR3 DNA reads TGTGCCAGCAGCCGGAGACAGGGGGCTTTCTTGGGGTTCTACAATGAGCAGTTCTTC. Protein: CASSRRQGAFLGFYNEQFF.

A few counts support this clone. The chain employs TRBV11-2 and TRBJ2-5; D is unresolved. With 3 bases removed from V and 1 base from J, the gap between germline ends came to 6 bases. The CDR3 length is 13 residues. Germline V gene data show CDR1 as SGHAT and CDR2 as FQNNGV. The CDR3 nucleotides are TGTGCCAGCAGCTTTACTATCCAAGAGACCCAGTACTTC. It yields the protein CASSFTIQETQYF.

About this clone itself: The junction shows a germline mismatch at one end, possibly a read error. V and J are TRBV7-9 and TRBJ2-1; no clear D gene. The CDR3 runs to 12 residues. Per the germline V gene, CDR1 is SEHNR and CDR2 is FQNEAQ (reference sequence). The CDR3: CSSSLHINEQFF. The CDR3 nucleotides read TGTTCCAGCAGCTTACACATCAATGAGCAGTTCTTC.

The chain combines TRBV28 with TRBJ2-1; 11 bases align to TRBD2. CDR3 length equals 14 residues. CDR1 is MDHEN, CDR2 SYDVKM, per germline. Trimming cost V 7 bases and J 5 bases; bases outside gene matches: 4. CDR3 region: CASIAGGPHNEQFF. CDR3 bases: TGTGCCAGCATAGCGGGAGGGCCCCACAATGAGCAGTTCTTC.

The chain combines TRBV5-1 with TRBJ2-5, with TRBD1 as a possible D gene (7 bases). The CDR3 runs to 16 residues. V was shortened by 0 bases and J by 4 bases, with 16 bases between the two germline ends. Germline V gene data show CDR1 as SGHRS and CDR2 as YFSETQ. CDR3: CASSLGAQGGIETQYF. CDR3 bases: TGCGCCAGCAGCTTGGGGGCGCAGGGGGGTATAGAGACCCAGTACTTC.

This clone was recorded a few times. The chain is built from TRBV14 and TRBJ2-2; no clear D gene. Germline V gene lookup returns CDR1 SGHDN and CDR2 FVKESK. The CDR3 has 14 residues. V lost 4 bases and J lost 2, with 8 bases in between. For the CDR3, the DNA is TGTGCCAGCAGCCCGATTAGAAACACCGGGGAGCTGTTTTTT. It codes for CASSPIRNTGELFF.

The V gene is TRBV2, the J gene TRBJ1-2; D is possibly TRBD1 (6 bases). The CDR3 contains 16 residues. V lost 8 bases and J lost 3, with 22 bases in between. Germline CDR1 is SNHLY and CDR2 is FYNNEI. CDR3 nucleotides: TGTGCCAGCCGGGGCTGCTCAGGGGCGCAGGACTATGGCTACACCTTC. It is translated as CASRGCSGAQDYGYTF.

In the case of this clone: Sequence at one end of the junction differs from germline and may be a read error. The rearrangement joins TRBV19 to TRBJ1-1, with no clear D. Germline CDR1 reads LNHDA; CDR2 reads SQIVND (reference sequence). The CDR3 spans 13 residues. CDR3 amino acids: CASRPHGNTEALF. The CDR3, as DNA: TGTGCCAGTAGACCCCACGGGAACACTGAAGCTCTCTTT.

About this clone: Other DNA sequences in this specimen translate into the identical CDR3. The chain couples TRBV19 to TRBJ2-5, with TRBD2 matching over 15 bases. Germline CDR1 is LNHDA and CDR2 is SQIVND (reference sequence). The trim removed 5 bases at V and 5 bases at J, leaving 9 bases unmatched. The CDR3 contains 17 residues. CDR3 protein: CASSPGLAGGPRETQYF. DNA of the CDR3: TGTGCCAGTAGTCCCGGACTAGCGGGAGGGCCTCGGGAGACCCAGTACTTC.

The DNA for the CDR3 is TGCGCCAGCAGCCAAGCACTGACTCGCCAAGAGACCCAGTACTTC. Encoded protein: CASSQALTRQETQYF. The chain links TRBV4-1 to TRBJ2-5; D is unresolved. V was shortened by 1 base and J by 1 base, with 10 bases between the two germline ends. Germline-derived CDR1 and CDR2 are MGHRA and YSYEKL. The CDR3 runs 15 residues.

This chain connects TRBV23-1 to TRBJ1-5; TRBD1 aligns across 7 bases. TRBV23-1 is recorded as an ORF, its role being uncertain. CDR3 size: 14 residues. V shed 8 bases and J 4 bases; nucleotides not matched to a gene: 8. The CDR3 spells CASRETGPNQPQHF. CDR3 nucleotide sequence: TGCGCCAGCCGCGAGACAGGGCCGAATCAGCCCCAGCATTTT.

A word on this clone: The junction and the germline gene differ at one end; a read error may be behind it. The chain is built from TRBV7-9 and TRBJ2-3, with D perhaps matching TRBD1 (6 bases). Germline V gene lookup returns CDR1 SEHNR and CDR2 FQNEAQ (reference sequence). The CDR3 has 12 amino acids. The CDR3 sequence: CSSRGRTDTQYF. In nucleotides, the CDR3 is TGTTCCAGCAGGGGCCGAACAGATACGCAGTATTTT.

This rearrangement joins TRBV29-1 to TRBJ1-2; D is unclear. This CDR3 spans 12 amino acids. Looked up from germline, CDR1 is SQVTM and CDR2 is ANQGSEA. The V gene lost 7 bases and the J gene lost 6 bases, with 15 bases spanning the gap. The CDR3 DNA follows: TGCAGCGCCACGAGGGAGGCAAATGGCTACACCTTC. This gives the protein CSATREANGYTF.

The rearrangement uses TRBV5-1 and TRBJ2-1; D possibly corresponds to TRBD1 (6 bases). V shed 2 bases and J shed 4 bases, with 7 bases lying between them. Germline lookup yields CDR1 SGHRS and CDR2 YFSETQ. This CDR3 spans 13 amino acids. CDR3 region: CASSLTGYNEQFF. CDR3 DNA sequence: TGCGCCAGCAGCTTAACAGGGTACAATGAGCAGTTCTTC.

This clone was found once. CDR3 sequence reads: CASSYRRAGSSYNEQFF. The CDR3 bases are TGTGCCAGCAGTTACCGTCGAGCCGGGAGCTCCTACAATGAGCAGTTCTTC. The V gene is TRBV6-7, the J gene TRBJ2-1; D is possibly TRBD2 (6 bases). TRBV6-7 counts as an open reading frame of uncertain function. Trimming removed 2 bases from V and 0 bases from J, with 14 bases in between. This CDR3 region has 17 residues.

The chain carries TRBV6-5 and TRBJ2-6; D might be TRBD2 (6 bases). Trimming stripped 0 bases from V and 4 bases from J, with 10 bases between. This CDR3 comprises 16 residues. Germline V gene lookup returns CDR1 MNHEY and CDR2 SVGAGI. In nucleotides, the CDR3 is TGTGCCAGCAGTTACTCGCGGGGAAGGGGGGCCAACGTCCTGACTTTC. This codes for CASSYSRGRGANVLTF.

The rearrangement links TRBV4-2 to TRBJ1-2; a possible D gene is TRBD1 (5 bases). The germline V gene encodes CDR1 LGHNA and CDR2 YNFKEQ. With 8 bases removed from V and 3 bases from J, the gap between germline ends came to 13 bases. The CDR3 has 13 residues. The CDR3 region has the DNA TGTGCCAGCGGCCCAGGGTTGGACTATGGCTACACCTTC. Translation: CASGPGLDYGYTF.

This chain uses TRBV28 with TRBJ1-1, with D possibly TRBD1 on 5 matching bases. Looked up from germline, CDR1 is MDHEN and CDR2 is SYDVKM. Trimming pared 5 bases from V and 0 bases from J, leaving 22 bases between. The CDR3 covers 18 residues. The CDR3 is CASSPRWGGDFLNTEAFF. CDR3 bases: TGTGCCAGCAGTCCAAGGTGGGGGGGGGATTTTTTGAACACTGAAGCTTTCTTT.